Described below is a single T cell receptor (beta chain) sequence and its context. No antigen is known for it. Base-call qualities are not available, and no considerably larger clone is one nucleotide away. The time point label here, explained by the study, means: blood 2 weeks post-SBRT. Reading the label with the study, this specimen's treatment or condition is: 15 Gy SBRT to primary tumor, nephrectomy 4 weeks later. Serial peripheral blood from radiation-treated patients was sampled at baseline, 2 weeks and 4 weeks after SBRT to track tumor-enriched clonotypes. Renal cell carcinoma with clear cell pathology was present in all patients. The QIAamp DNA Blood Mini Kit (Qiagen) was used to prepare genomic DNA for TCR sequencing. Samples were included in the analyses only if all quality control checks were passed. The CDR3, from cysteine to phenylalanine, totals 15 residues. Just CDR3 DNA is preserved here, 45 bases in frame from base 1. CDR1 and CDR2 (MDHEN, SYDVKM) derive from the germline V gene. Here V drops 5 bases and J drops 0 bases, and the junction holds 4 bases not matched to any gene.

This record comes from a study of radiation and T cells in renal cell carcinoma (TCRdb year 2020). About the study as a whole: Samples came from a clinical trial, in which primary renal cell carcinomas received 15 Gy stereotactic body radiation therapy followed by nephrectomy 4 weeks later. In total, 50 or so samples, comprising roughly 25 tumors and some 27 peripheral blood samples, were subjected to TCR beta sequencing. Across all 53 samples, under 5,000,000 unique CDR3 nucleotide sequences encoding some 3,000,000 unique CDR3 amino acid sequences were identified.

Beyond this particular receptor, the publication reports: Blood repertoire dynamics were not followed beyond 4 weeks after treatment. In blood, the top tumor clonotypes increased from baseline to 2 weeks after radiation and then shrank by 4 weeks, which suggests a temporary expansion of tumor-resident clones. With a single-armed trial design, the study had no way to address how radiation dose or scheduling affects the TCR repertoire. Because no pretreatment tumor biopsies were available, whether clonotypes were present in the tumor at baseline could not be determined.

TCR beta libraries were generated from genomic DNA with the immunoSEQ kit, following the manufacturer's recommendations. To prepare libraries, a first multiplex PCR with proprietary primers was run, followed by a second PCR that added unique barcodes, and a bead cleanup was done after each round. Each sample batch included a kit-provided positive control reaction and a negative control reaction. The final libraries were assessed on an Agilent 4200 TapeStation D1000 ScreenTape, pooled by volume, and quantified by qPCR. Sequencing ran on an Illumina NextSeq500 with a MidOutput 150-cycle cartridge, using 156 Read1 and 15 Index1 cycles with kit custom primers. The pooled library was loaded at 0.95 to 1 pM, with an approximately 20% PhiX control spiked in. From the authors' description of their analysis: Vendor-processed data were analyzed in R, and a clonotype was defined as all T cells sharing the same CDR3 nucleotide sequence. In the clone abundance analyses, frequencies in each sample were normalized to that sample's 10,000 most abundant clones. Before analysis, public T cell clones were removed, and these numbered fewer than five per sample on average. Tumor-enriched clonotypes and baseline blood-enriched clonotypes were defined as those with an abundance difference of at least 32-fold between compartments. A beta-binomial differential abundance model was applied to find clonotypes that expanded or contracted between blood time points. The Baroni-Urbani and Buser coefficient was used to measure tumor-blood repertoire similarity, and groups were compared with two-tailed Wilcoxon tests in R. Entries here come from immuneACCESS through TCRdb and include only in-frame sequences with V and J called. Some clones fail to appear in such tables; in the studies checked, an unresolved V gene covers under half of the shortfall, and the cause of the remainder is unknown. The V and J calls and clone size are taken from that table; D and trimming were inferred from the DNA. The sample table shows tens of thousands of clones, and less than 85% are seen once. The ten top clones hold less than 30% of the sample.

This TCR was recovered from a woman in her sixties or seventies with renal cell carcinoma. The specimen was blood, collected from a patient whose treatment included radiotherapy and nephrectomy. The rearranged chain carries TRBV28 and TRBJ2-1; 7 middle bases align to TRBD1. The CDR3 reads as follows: CASSTTGSSYNEQFF. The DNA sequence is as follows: TGTGCCAGCAGTACGACAGGGAGCTCCTACAATGAGCAGTTCTTC. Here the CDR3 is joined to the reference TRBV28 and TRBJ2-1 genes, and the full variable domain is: DVKVTQSSRYLVKRTGEKVFLECVQDMDHENMFWYRQDPGLGLRLIYFSYDVKMKEKGDIPEGYSVSREKKERFSLILESASTNQTSMYLCASSTTGSSYNEQFFGPGTRLTVL.